This record covers a single T cell receptor beta chain. The sample comes from a study of blood T cell repertoires in COVID-19. Repertoires were generated with immunoSEQ multiplex PCR, while TCRdb's copy carries only in-frame clones and drops some. Among roughly 250,000 clones listed, roughly 90% were seen once. V was trimmed by 4 bases and J by 2 bases, leaving 15 bases between them. This CDR3 is 16 amino acids long. Germline V gives CDR1 LNHDA, CDR2 SQIVND (reference sequence). The genes are TRBV19 and TRBJ1-5, with D unclear. Source material: PBMCs or T cells enriched from blood (not recorded which). The origin of this receptor is a woman between 50 and 59 years old who had recovered from COVID-19. Here the CDR3 reads CASSKWRGGGNQPQHF. The DNA for the CDR3 is TGTGCCAGTAGTAAGTGGCGGGGAGGTGGCAATCAGCCCCAGCATTTT. The full variable domain, in which reference TRBV19 and TRBJ1-5 provide the parts outside the CDR3, is DGGITQSPKYLFRKEGQNVTLSCEQNLNHDAMYWYRQDPGQGLRLIYYSQIVNDFQKGDIAEGYSVSREKKESFPLTVTSAQKNPTAFYLCASSKWRGGGNQPQHFGDGTRLSIL.